Listed here is a single TCR beta chain. The V and J ends lost 3 bases and 9 bases, in that order; junction bases with no gene match: 4. The CDR3 spans 12 residues. How the authors handled the data: Reference gene primer amplification in the assay estimated nucleated cell counts. TCRdb's table, derived via immunoSEQ multiplex PCR, lists solely in-frame clones and lacks some. V and J calls plus clone size are reproduced from that table; the DNA served to infer D and trimming. In the table there are 150,000 to 200,000 clones, approximately 85% of which are singletons. This record belongs to a study of blood T cell repertoires in COVID-19. Study information: The study drew acute and convalescent COVID-19 samples from the United States, Italy and Spain.

Sequencing input: peripheral blood. This chain joins TRBV12-3 or TRBV12-4 and TRBJ1-1, with TRBD1 identical over 7 bases. The sequence derives from a man aged 55 to 70 with acute or convalescent COVID-19. CDR3 sequence reads: CASSLTGIQAFF. The CDR3 DNA is TGTGCCAGCAGTTTGACAGGGATTCAAGCTTTCTTT.